Shown below are 9 T cell receptor beta chains from a single sample sequenced in a study of regulatory T cells in long-lasting Graves disease (dated by TCRdb to the early 2020s). The library came from multiplex PCR. The sequencer was an Illumina HiSeq 4000. iRepertoire HTBI primers and Arm-PCR amplification of CDR3 regions were used to construct TCR beta libraries. The public reads were reprocessed in TCRdb via fastp at Q25 and MiXCR, keeping in-frame beta chains. Each entry is one CDR3 protein sequence, shown with its most common DNA and genes. This sample holds approximately 250,000 distinct CDR3 sequences; approximately 20% were observed only once. Of the sample, around 21% is held by the ten largest clones. The time point label of this sample denotes: newly diagnosed GD, antithyroid drugs for less than 3 months. RNA was extracted from PBMCs in TRIzol for both TCR sequencing and RNA sequencing. The material was peripheral blood mononuclear cells (PBMCs), obtained at new diagnosis, from a patient treated with antithyroid drugs. All receptors derive from a female donor with Graves disease.

This sequence joins TRBV5-1 and TRBJ2-5; D is unresolved. The CDR3 loop spans 15 amino acids. The germline CDR1 and CDR2 sequences are SGHRS and YFSETQ. Trimming removed 4 bases from V and 1 base from J, with 14 bases in between. CDR3 coding DNA: TGCGCCAGCAGCCCACAAGGACGGGTCCAAGAGACCCAGTACTTC. It is translated as CASSPQGRVQETQYF. Drawing the rest from reference TRBV5-1 and TRBJ2-5, the complete variable domain is KAGVTQTPRYLIKTRGQQVTLSCSPISGHRSVSWYQQTPGQGLQFLFEYFSETQRNKGNFPGRFSGRQFSNSRSEMNVSTLELGDSALYLCASSPQGRVQETQYFGPGTRLLVL.

The chain employs TRBV27 and TRBJ1-1; TRBD1 aligns across 8 bases. The junction had 13 bases not matched to a gene; V was cut back by 6 bases and J by 1 base. CDR3 length: 17 amino acids. Germline-derived CDR1 and CDR2 are MNHEY and SMNVEV (reference sequence). The CDR3 is CASRPGGLWGRNTEAFF. The CDR3 DNA reads as TGTGCCAGCAGGCCAGGGGGCTTATGGGGGAGGAACACTGAAGCTTTCTTT.

This clonotype was observed at least ten times. V usage is TRBV11-2 and J usage is TRBJ2-1, with TRBD2 matching 10 bases. CDR1 and CDR2 from the germline V gene are SGHAT and FQNNGV. The CDR3 is 16 amino acids. V was pared by 4 bases and J by 4 bases, with 7 bases of the junction left unmatched. CDR3 DNA sequence: TGTGCCAGCAGCTCGGATCGGACTAGCGGTTACAATGAGCAGTTCTTC. It encodes CASSSDRTSGYNEQFF.

There are many counts of this clonotype. This rearrangement joins TRBV7-2 to TRBJ2-5; D might be TRBD1 (6 bases). From germline, CDR1 is SGHTA and CDR2 FQGNSA. CDR3 length: 14 residues. V was clipped by 1 base and J by 7 bases, with 13 bases between them. The CDR3, as DNA: TGTGCCAGCAGCTTAGATAGGGGGTGGGCGACCCAGTACTTC. Its translation is CASSLDRGWATQYF. The whole variable domain, filled in from reference TRBV7-2 and TRBJ2-5, reads GAGVSQSPSNKVTEKGKDVELRCDPISGHTALYWYRQSLGQGLEFLIYFQGNSAPDKSGLPSDRFSAERTGGSVSTLTIQRTQQEDSAVYLCASSLDRGWATQYFGPGTRLLVL.

In this sample, this clonotype turned up many times. The chain employs TRBV28 and TRBJ2-7; TRBD2 aligns across 7 bases. Germline CDR1 is MDHEN and CDR2 is SYDVKM. Trimming at V came to 5 bases and at J to 0 bases, leaving 7 bases not matched to a gene. The length of the CDR3 is 15 residues. The CDR3 DNA follows: TGTGCCAGCAGTCCGAGCGGGACCCCCTCCTACGAGCAGTACTTC. The encoded protein is CASSPSGTPSYEQYF.

Only a few counts were recorded for this clonotype. The chain uses TRBV30 and TRBJ2-3, with D perhaps being TRBD1 or TRBD2 (6 bases each). The CDR3 contains 14 residues. CDR1 and CDR2 from the germline V gene are GTSNPN and SVGIG (reference sequence). V gave up 5 bases and J gave up 1 base, with 13 bases separating them. The CDR3 region has the DNA TGTGCCTGGGGTGGGGGGCAGCGCACAGATACGCAGTATTTT. Amino acid sequence: CAWGGGQRTDTQYF.

In its sample, this clonotype was seen many times. The rearrangement links TRBV5-8 to TRBJ1-4; TRBD1 agrees at 11 bases. CDR1 is SGHTS, CDR2 YDEGEE, per germline. Germline trimming cut 1 base from V and 7 bases from J; bases unmatched to any gene: 3. The CDR3 has 15 residues. The CDR3 region has the DNA TGTGCCAGCAGCTTGTTGGGACAGGGGGTTGAAAAACTGTTTTTT. This sequence encodes CASSLLGQGVEKLFF.

In its sample, this clonotype was seen many times. The chain is built from TRBV11-2 and TRBJ2-1; 8 bases align to TRBD2. The CDR3 contains 17 residues. The J segment lost 0 bases and the V segment lost 5 bases, leaving 9 bases of the junction unmatched. The germline CDR1 and CDR2 sequences are SGHAT and FQNNGV. CDR3 sequence (DNA): TGTGCCAGCAGCCTCACAGCGGGGGTAAGCTCCTACAATGAGCAGTTCTTC. This codes for CASSLTAGVSSYNEQFF.

A remark on this clonotype: Given a much more abundant clone one base away, this may be a read error. This sequence joins TRBV28 and TRBJ2-7; TRBD1 matches at 11 bases. The CDR3 is made up of 15 amino acids. Germline V gives CDR1 MDHEN, CDR2 SYDVKM. CDR3 coding DNA: TGTGCCAGCAGTTCCTCGGGACAGGGGGTTTACGAGCATTACTTC. This encodes CASSSSGQGVYEHYF.